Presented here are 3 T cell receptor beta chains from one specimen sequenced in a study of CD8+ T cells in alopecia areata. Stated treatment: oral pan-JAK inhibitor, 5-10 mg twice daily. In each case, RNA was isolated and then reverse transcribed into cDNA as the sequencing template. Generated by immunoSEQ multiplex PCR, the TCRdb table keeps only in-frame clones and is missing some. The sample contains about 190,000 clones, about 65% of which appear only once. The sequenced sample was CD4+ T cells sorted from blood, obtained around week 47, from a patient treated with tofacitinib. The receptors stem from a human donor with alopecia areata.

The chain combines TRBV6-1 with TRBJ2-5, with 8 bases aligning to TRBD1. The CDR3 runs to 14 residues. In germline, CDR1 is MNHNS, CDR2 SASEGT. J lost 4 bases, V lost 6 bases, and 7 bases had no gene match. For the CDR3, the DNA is TGTGCCAGCAGAAGACAGGGGATATTAGAGACCCAGTACTTC. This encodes CASRRQGILETQYF.

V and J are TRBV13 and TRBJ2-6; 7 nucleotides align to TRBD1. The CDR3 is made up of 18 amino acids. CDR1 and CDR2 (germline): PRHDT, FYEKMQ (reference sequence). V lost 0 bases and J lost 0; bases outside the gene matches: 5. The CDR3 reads CASSLGATGPSGANVLTF. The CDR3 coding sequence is TGTGCCAGCAGCTTAGGAGCGACAGGGCCCTCTGGGGCCAACGTCCTGACTTTC.

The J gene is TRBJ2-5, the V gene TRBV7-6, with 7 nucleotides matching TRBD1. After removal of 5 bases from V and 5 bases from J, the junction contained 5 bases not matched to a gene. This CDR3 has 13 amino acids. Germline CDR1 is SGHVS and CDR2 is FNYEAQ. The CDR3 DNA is TGTGCCAGCAGCCACAGGGGCGGGGAGACCCAGTACTTC. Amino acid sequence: CASSHRGGETQYF.